This note documents a single T cell receptor beta chain sequence. RNA was extracted with the RNeasy kit, and a quantity of 0.5 to 1 ug was reverse transcribed using random hexamers. The immunoSEQ assay covered 54 Vbeta and 13 Jbeta segments for CDR3. TCRdb re-called the immunoSEQ multiplex PCR reads with MiXCR, one entry per CDR3 protein. The profile shows 130,000 to 150,000 distinct CDR3 sequences, around 94% of them singletons. As controls, healthy donors matched for age and sex were used. Isolation of CD8+ and CD4+ T cells was performed negatively, whereas enrichment of TEMRA cells was done by FACS. The record originates from a study of CD8 T cells in Susac syndrome. Germline CDR1 and CDR2: SNHLY and FYNNEI. CDR3 length: 11 residues. V was shortened by 4 bases and J by 7 bases, with 8 bases between the two germline ends.

Sequencing was carried out using CD8+ T cells from PBMCs. This clonotype was sampled from a human donor in good health. The J gene is TRBJ2-7, the V gene TRBV2; possibly TRBD2 for D (6 bases). Written as DNA, the CDR3 is TGTGCCAGCAGTGTGGGGGGAGAGCAGTACTTC. Protein sequence: CASSVGGEQYF.